Listed below are T cell receptor beta chains from one sample, sequenced in a study of blood T cells in healthy people across ages. TCRdb reprocessed the 5' RACE reads with MiXCR, giving one entry per CDR3 protein. The table lists 600,000 to 900,000 distinct CDR3 sequences, around a quarter of them singletons. This sample also appeared in a second study, on T cells of mothers and their children.

Material for sequencing was blood. Receptor source: a boy aged 10-17 years in good health. Each CDR3 is given with its conserved first and last residue. D genes are given only for firm matches. Clone size is stated in some rows and not others, as once, few, many or a class when expanded.

>TRBJ2-1|.|TRBV4-1|.
TGCGCCAGCAGCCGAACGACAAGGTTCGATGAGCAGTTCTTC
CASSRTTRFDEQFF
>TRBJ2-1|.|TRBV4-2|.
TGTGCCAGCAGCCATCTGTCCCGTGACAATGAGCAGTTCTTC
CASSHLSRDNEQFF
>TRBJ2-5|.|TRBV29-1|.
TGCAGCGCTGAAAGGGGGTTACACCAAGAGACCCAGTACTTC
CSAERGLHQETQYF
>TRBJ2-5|.|TRBV6-1|few
TGTGCCAGCATTCGGCGGTACCAAGAGACCCAGTACTTC
CASIRRYQETQYF
>TRBJ2-7|.|TRBV7-9|.
TGTGCCAGCAGCTTCCGGGACACCGTCTACGAGCAGTACTTC
CASSFRDTVYEQYF
>TRBJ2-5|TRBD2|TRBV19|once
TGTGCCAGCTCCGCCAGCGGGGAACGCCAAGAGACCCAGTACTTC
CASSASGERQETQYF
>TRBJ2-1|.|TRBV15|.
TGTGCCACCAGCAGAGATGGCCCATCCAACCTTTACAATGAGCAGTTCTTC
CATSRDGPSNLYNEQFF
>TRBJ2-3|.|TRBV3-1|.
TGTGCCAGCAGCCAAGAGGGACGCCCCTCTCAGTATTTT
CASSQEGRPSQYF
>TRBJ2-1|.|TRBV28|few
TGTGCCAGCAGTTTACATTCTAAGACTGAGCAGTTCTTC
CASSLHSKTEQFF
>TRBJ1-6|TRBD1|TRBV10-3|.
TGCGCCACTTCCCGGGACAGGGCCAGGGGTAATTCACCCCTCCACTTT
CATSRDRARGNSPLHF
>TRBJ2-5|TRBD1|TRBV7-4|.
TGTGCCAGCAGCTCAGGACAGGGAAGGGCCCAGTACTTC
CASSSGQGRAQYF
>TRBJ2-7|TRBD2|TRBV5-5|few
TGTGCCAGCAGCTTGGGGACTAGGAACTACGAGCAGTACTTC
CASSLGTRNYEQYF
>TRBJ1-1|.|TRBV7-2|.
TGTGCCAGCAGCTTAGTTCAGGAGGGGACTGAAGCTTTCTTT
CASSLVQEGTEAFF
>TRBJ2-3|TRBD1|TRBV6-1|.
TGTGCCAGCATATTGGACAGGGGCCCAGATACGCAGTATTTT
CASILDRGPDTQYF
>TRBJ1-4|.|TRBV27|.
TGTGCCAGCAGAGACCTGGACCCATCTTTT
CASRDLDPSF
>TRBJ2-7|TRBD2|TRBV5-1|.
TGCGCCAGCAGTCCCGGGACTAGCGGGGAAAACGAGCAGTACTTC
CASSPGTSGENEQYF
>TRBJ1-2|.|TRBV5-6|few
TGTGCCAGCAGCTTGGGGGAGTTCTATGGCTACACCTTC
CASSLGEFYGYTF
>TRBJ2-7|.|TRBV7-6|.
TGTGCCAGCAGCCCCGGCAGGGCGATCTACGAGCAGTACTTC
CASSPGRAIYEQYF
>TRBJ2-7|.|TRBV6-2/TRBV6-3|.
TGTGCCAGCAGGACCTCGGACTTTCCCGAGCAGTACTTC
CASRTSDFPEQYF
>TRBJ2-7|.|TRBV28|few
TGTGCCACCCTTCAACAACTTAGGAGGGGGGGGACTTACGAGCAGTACTTC
CATLQQLRRGGTYEQYF
>TRBJ2-1|.|TRBV14|.
TGTGCCAGCAGCCAACTGAGACCCTTGGAGAAGCACAATGAGCAGTTCTTC
CASSQLRPLEKHNEQFF
>TRBJ1-1|.|TRBV29-1|.
TGCAGCGGGGGGATAGTTCGGAACACTGAAGCTTTCTTT
CSGGIVRNTEAFF
>TRBJ2-7|.|TRBV7-9|few
TGTGCCAGCAGCCCCACTGAGAATGGGGACTACGAGCAGTACTTC
CASSPTENGDYEQYF
>TRBJ2-5|TRBD2|TRBV5-1|few
TGCGCCAGCAGCTCCCTAGCGGGGGGGGAGACCCAGTACTTC
CASSSLAGGETQYF
>TRBJ2-1|.|TRBV19|few
TGTGCCAGTAGTACAATCCTCCTAGAGTATGAGCAGTTCTTC
CASSTILLEYEQFF
>TRBJ2-4|.|TRBV9|few
TGTGCCAGCAAAGGAGAAGGGACGAACATTCAGTACTTC
CASKGEGTNIQYF
>TRBJ2-3|.|TRBV30|.
TGTGCCTGGAGAGGGGTGGCCGCAGATACGCAGTATTTT
CAWRGVAADTQYF
>TRBJ2-3|TRBD2|TRBV6-1|.
TGTGCCAGCAGCCGGACTAGCGGCGCCCGCACAGATACGCAGTATTTT
CASSRTSGARTDTQYF
>TRBJ1-2|.|TRBV6-1|.
TGTGCCAGCAGGGACGGGACCTCGAGGGGCTATGGCTACACCTTC
CASRDGTSRGYGYTF
>TRBJ1-5|TRBD1|TRBV11-2|.
TGTGCCAGCAGCCCAGCGGGACAGCTCAATCAGCCCCAGCATTTT
CASSPAGQLNQPQHF
>TRBJ2-7|TRBD2|TRBV18|few
TGTGCCAGCTCTCCCTTCAGCGGGGTTGACCGCGAGCAGTACTTC
CASSPFSGVDREQYF
>TRBJ2-1|TRBD2|TRBV7-2|few
TGTGCCAGCAGCTTAGCTTTGGCGGGGGGAAATGAGCAGTTCTTC
CASSLALAGGNEQFF
>TRBJ2-1|TRBD2|TRBV27|.
TGTGCCAGCAGTCTCCTTGGCAAAGTTGGCGGGGGGGCCCACAATGAGCAGTTCTTC
CASSLLGKVGGGAHNEQFF
>TRBJ1-3|.|TRBV29-1|.
TGCAGCGTGGGGACACTCTCTGGAAACACCATATATTTT
CSVGTLSGNTIYF
>TRBJ2-5|.|TRBV7-9|few
TGTGCCAGCAGCTTCAGTACAGGGAAAGAGACCCAGTACTTC
CASSFSTGKETQYF
>TRBJ2-7|TRBD2|TRBV24-1|few
TGTGCCACCAGTGGTCTCCTCGCGGGGACTAGTCACTCCTACGAGCAGTACTTC
CATSGLLAGTSHSYEQYF
>TRBJ2-5|.|TRBV10-3|.
TGTGCCATCAGTGAGTCGACAGCCAACTACCAAGAGACCCAGTACTTC
CAISESTANYQETQYF
>TRBJ2-3|.|TRBV14|few
TGTGCCAGCAGCCAAGATCTTTCGTTTAGCACAGATACGCAGTATTTT
CASSQDLSFSTDTQYF
>TRBJ1-4|TRBD1|TRBV28|.
TGTGCCAGCAGTCCCGGACAGGGCGCTAAGCTGTTTTTT
CASSPGQGAKLFF
>TRBJ2-1|TRBD2|TRBV7-9|.
TGTGCCAGCAACAAAGGGGGCGGGAGGGCCCTCGGTGAGCAGTTCTTC
CASNKGGGRALGEQFF
>TRBJ1-4|.|TRBV6-6|.
TGTGCCAGCAGTGACGAAGGGTATGCTAATGAAAAACTGTTTTTT
CASSDEGYANEKLFF